This TCR beta chain came from a study of CD8+ T cells in alopecia areata. Study findings and constraints: Normal skin's resident alphabeta T cells are also sequenced in scalp samples.

cDNA reverse transcribed from extracted RNA served as the sequencing template. The assay was immunoSEQ multiplex PCR, and TCRdb's table has in-frame clones only and misses some. The sample consists of about 180,000 clones, about 66% of them appearing once. A word on this clone: What it binds is not known.

V shed 1 base and J shed 4 bases, with 11 bases lying between them. This CDR3 is 14 amino acids long. Germline V lookup: CDR1 SGHRS, CDR2 YFSETQ. This receptor was taken from a human donor with alopecia areata. The chain carries TRBV5-1 and TRBJ1-2, with D hard to call. Material: CD8+ T cells sorted from blood, obtained at week 0. CDR3 in DNA: TGCGCCAGCAGCTTGCCCTCAGGATTCTATGGCTACACCTTC. This gives the protein CASSLPSGFYGYTF.